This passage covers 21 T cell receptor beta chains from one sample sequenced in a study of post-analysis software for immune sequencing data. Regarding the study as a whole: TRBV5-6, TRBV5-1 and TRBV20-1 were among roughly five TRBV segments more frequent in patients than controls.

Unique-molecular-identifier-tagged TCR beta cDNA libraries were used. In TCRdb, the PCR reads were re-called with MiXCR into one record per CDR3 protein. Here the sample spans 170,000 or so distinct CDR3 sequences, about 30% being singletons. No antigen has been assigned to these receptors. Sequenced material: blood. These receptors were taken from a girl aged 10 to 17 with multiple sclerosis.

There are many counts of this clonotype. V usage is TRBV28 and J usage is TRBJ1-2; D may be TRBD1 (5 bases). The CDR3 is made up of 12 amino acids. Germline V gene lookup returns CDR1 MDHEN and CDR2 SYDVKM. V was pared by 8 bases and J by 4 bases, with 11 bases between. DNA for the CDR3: TGTGCCAGCGGGGCCAGAGTCTATGGCTACACCTTC. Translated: CASGARVYGYTF.

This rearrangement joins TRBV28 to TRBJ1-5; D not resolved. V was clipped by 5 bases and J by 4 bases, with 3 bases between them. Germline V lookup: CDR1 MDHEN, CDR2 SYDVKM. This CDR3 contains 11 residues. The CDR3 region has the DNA TGTGCCAGCAGTACTAATCAGCCCCAGCATTTT. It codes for CASSTNQPQHF.

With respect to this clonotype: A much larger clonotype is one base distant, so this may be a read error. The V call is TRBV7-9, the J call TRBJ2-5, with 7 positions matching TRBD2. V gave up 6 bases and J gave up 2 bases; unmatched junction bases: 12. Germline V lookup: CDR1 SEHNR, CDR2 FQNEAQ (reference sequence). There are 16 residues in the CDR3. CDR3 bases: TGTGCCAGCAGGGGCAAGAGCGGGGAAGGTCAAGAGACCCAGTACTTC. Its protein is CASRGKSGEGQETQYF.

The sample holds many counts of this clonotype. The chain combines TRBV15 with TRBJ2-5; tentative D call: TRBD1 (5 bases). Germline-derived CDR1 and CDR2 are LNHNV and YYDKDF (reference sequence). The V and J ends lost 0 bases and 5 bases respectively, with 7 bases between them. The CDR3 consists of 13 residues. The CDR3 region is CATSRETAETQYF. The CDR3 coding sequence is TGTGCCACCAGCAGAGAGACAGCGGAGACCCAGTACTTC.

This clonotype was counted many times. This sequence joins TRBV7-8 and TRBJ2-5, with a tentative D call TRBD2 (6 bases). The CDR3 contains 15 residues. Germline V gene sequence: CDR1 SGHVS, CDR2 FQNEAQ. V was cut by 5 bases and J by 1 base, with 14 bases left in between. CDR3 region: CASSHEQRVQETQYF. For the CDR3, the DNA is TGTGCCAGCAGCCACGAGCAGCGGGTCCAAGAGACCCAGTACTTC.

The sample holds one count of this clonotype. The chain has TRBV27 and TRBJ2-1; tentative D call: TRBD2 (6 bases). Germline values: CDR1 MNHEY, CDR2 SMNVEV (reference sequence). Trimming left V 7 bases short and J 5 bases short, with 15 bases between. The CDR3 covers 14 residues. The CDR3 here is CASIQTGSNNEQFF. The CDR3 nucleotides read TGTGCCAGCATCCAAACCGGGAGTAACAATGAGCAGTTCTTC.

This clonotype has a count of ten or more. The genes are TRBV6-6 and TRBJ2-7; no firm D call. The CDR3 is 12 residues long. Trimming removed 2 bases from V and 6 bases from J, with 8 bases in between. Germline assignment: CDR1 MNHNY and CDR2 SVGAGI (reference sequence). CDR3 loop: CASSYELSEQYF. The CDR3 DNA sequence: TGTGCCAGCAGTTACGAGCTAAGCGAGCAGTACTTC.

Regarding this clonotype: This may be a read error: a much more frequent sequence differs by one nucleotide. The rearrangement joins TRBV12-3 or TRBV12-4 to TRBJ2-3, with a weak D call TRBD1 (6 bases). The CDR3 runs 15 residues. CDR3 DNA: TGTGCCAGCAGTGTACAGGGACGACGCACAGATACGGAGTATTTT. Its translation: CASSVQGRRTDTEYF.

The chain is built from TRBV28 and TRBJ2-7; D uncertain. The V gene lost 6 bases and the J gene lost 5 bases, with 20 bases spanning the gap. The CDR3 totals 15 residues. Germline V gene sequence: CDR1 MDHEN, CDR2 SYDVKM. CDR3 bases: TGTGCCAGCAGGTCCCTGACGGTCGTTTCCCACGAGCAGTACTTC. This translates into CASRSLTVVSHEQYF. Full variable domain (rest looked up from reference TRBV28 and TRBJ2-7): DVKVTQSSRYLVKRTGEKVFLECVQDMDHENMFWYRQDPGLGLRLIYFSYDVKMKEKGDIPEGYSVSREKKERFSLILESASTNQTSMYLCASRSLTVVSHEQYFGPGTRLTVT.

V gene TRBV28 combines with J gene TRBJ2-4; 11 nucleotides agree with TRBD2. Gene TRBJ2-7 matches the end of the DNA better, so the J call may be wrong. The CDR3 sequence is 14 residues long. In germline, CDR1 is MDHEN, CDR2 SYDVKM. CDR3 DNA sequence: TGTGCCAGCAGTATAGCGGGAGGGGCCTACGAGCAGTACTTC. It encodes CASSIAGGAYEQYF.

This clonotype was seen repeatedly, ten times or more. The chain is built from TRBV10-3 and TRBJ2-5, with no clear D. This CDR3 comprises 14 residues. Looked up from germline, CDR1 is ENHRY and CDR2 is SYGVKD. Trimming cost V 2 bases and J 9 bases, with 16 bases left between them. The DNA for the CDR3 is TGTGCCATCAGTGAGCCGCATTTGGAGACGTCCCAGTACTTC. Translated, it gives CAISEPHLETSQYF.

CDR3 amino acids: CASSESLGNSYNEQFF. The CDR3 bases are TGCGCCAGCAGTGAGTCTCTAGGGAACTCCTACAATGAGCAGTTCTTC. The rearrangement joins TRBV10-2 to TRBJ2-1; D ambiguous. Germline CDR1 WSHSY, CDR2 SAAADI. Trimming left V 0 bases short and J 0 bases short, with 9 bases between. The CDR3 is made up of 16 amino acids.

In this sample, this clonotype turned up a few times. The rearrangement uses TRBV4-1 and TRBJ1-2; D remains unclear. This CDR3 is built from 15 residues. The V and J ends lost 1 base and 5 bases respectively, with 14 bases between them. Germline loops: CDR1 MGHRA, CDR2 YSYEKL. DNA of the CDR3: TGCGCCAGCAGCCAAGCCTCGCCCACTCGGTATGGCTACACCTTC. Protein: CASSQASPTRYGYTF.

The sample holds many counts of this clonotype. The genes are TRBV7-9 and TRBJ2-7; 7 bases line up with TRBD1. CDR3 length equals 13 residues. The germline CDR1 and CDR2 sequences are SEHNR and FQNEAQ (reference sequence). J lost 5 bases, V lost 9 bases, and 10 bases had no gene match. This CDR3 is CASRGQVMDEQYF. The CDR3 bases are TGTGCCAGTAGAGGACAGGTTATGGACGAGCAGTACTTC.

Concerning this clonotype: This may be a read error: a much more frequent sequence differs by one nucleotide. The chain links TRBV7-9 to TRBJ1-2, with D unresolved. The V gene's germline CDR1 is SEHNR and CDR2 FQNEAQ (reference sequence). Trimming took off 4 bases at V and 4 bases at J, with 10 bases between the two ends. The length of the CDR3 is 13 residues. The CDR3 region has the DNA TGTGCCAGCAGCTCCCCTACGGCCTATGGCTACACCTTC. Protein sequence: CASSSPTAYGYTF. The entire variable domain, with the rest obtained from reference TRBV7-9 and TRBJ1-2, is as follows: DTGVSQNPRHKITKRGQNVTFRCDPISEHNRLYWYRQTLGQGPEFLTYFQNEAQLEKSRLLSDRFSAERPKGSFSTLEIQRTEQGDSAMYLCASSSPTAYGYTFGSGTRLTVV.

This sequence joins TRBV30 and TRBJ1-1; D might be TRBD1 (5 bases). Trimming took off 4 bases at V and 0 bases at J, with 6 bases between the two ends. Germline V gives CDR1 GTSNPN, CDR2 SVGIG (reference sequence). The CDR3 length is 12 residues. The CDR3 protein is CAWNRLNTEAFF. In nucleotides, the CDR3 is TGTGCCTGGAACAGGTTGAACACTGAAGCTTTCTTT.

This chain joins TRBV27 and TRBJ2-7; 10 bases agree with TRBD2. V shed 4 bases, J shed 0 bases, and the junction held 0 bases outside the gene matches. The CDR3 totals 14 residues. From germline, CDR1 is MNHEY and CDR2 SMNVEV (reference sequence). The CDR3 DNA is TGTGCCAGCAGTTCTAGCGGGAGCTCCTACGAGCAGTACTTC. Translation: CASSSSGSSYEQYF.

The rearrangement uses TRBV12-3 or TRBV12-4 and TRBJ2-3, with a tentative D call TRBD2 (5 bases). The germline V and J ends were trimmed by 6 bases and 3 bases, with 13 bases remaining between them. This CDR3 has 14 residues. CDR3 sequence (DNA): TGTGCCAGCAGGCCGGCTAGCAGAACAGATACGCAGTATTTT. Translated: CASRPASRTDTQYF.

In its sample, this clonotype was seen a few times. DNA of the CDR3: TGTGCCAGCAGTGGGGCTAGTAAGAACAATGAGCAGTTCTTC. It encodes CASSGASKNNEQFF. J is TRBJ2-1 and V is TRBV2; no clear D gene. Trimming stripped 4 bases from V and 5 bases from J, with 12 bases between. The CDR3 is 14 residues long. CDR1 SNHLY and CDR2 FYNNEI come from the germline V gene.

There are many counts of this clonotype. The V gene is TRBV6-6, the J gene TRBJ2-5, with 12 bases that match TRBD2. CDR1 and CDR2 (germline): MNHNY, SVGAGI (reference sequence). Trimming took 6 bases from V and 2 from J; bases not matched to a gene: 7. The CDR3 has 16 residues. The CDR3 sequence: CASRTGLAGLQETQYF. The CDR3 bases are TGTGCCAGCAGGACAGGACTAGCGGGACTACAAGAGACCCAGTACTTC.

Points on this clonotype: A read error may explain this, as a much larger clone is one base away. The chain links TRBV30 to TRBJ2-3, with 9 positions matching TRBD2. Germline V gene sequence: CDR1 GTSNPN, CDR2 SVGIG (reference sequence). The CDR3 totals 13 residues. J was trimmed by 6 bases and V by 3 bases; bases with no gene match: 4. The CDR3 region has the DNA TGTGCCTGGAGGGGGACTAGCCGCGATACGCAGTATTTT. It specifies CAWRGTSRDTQYF. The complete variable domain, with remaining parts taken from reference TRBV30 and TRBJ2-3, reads SQTIHQWPATLVQPVGSPLSLECTVEGTSNPNLYWYRQAAGRGLQLLFYSVGIGQISSEVPQNLSASRPQDRQFILSSKKLLLSDSGFYLCAWRGTSRDTQYFGPGTRLTVL.